This T cell receptor (beta chain) came from a study of cytomegalovirus exposure and HLA in healthy donors. It was with 60 Vbeta and 13 Jbeta primers that the PCR ran. Repertoires were generated with immunoSEQ multiplex PCR, while TCRdb's copy carries only in-frame clones and drops some. Of about 200,000 clones in the sample, approximately 78% were seen once. The junction had 17 bases not matched to a gene; V was cut back by 7 bases and J by 0 bases. The germline CDR1 and CDR2 sequences are LNHDA and SQIVND (reference sequence). CDR3 length: 20 residues. With respect to this clone: The antigen remains undetermined.

Findings of the study overall: Listed as cytomegalovirus-associated were 164 TCR beta chains. Later, TCR association rates were found to vary by HLA locus, highest for DRB1 and lowest for HLA-C. As a later analysis showed, several of the most significant clusters appeared to be linked to common viral pathogens.

This TCR was sampled from a man aged 30 to 39 in good health and CMV-seronegative. The chain joins TRBV19 to TRBJ2-6; 8 nucleotides align to TRBD1. The specimen sequenced was PBMCs. DNA of the CDR3: TGTGCCAGTACCTCATTTCCCGGACAGGGAGATCACTCTGGGGCCAACGTCCTGACTTTC. The encoded protein is CASTSFPGQGDHSGANVLTF.